These 9 T cell receptor beta chains originate from one sample sequenced in a study. TCRdb called the RT-PCR reads again in MiXCR, with one record for every CDR3 protein. The table has almost 700,000 distinct CDR3 sequences, over 12% seen once. The specimen sequenced was memory CD4+ T cells from blood. The receptors shown here come from a female donor in good health, serving as a healthy control.

This clonotype has at least ten counts. This rearrangement joins TRBV29-1 to TRBJ2-5; possibly TRBD2 for D (5 bases). This CDR3 is built from 10 residues. Germline CDR1 is SQVTM and CDR2 is ANQGSEA. The V gene lost 7 bases and the J gene lost 3 bases, with 6 bases spanning the gap. CDR3 region: CSGGEETQYF. The CDR3 DNA is TGCAGCGGGGGAGAAGAGACCCAGTACTTC.

The chain couples TRBV12-3 or TRBV12-4 to TRBJ2-7, with D perhaps TRBD1 (5 bases). Trimming stripped 6 bases from V and 6 bases from J, with 21 bases between. The CDR3 runs to 15 residues. The DNA of the CDR3 is TGTGCCAGCAGCCCTTCTGGGGCCATAACAGGCGAGCAGTACTTC. It translates to CASSPSGAITGEQYF.

Here the CDR3 reads CASSPAQGEGEQFF. As DNA, the CDR3 is TGCGCCAGCAGCCCCGCACAGGGGGAGGGTGAGCAGTTCTTC. The J gene is TRBJ2-1, the V gene TRBV5-1; weak D call: TRBD1 (8 bases). Trimming removed 4 bases at V and 9 bases at J, with 17 bases between. The germline V gene has CDR1 SGHRS and CDR2 YFSETQ. The CDR3 has 14 amino acids. Complete variable domain (other parts from reference TRBV5-1 and TRBJ2-1): KAGVTQTPRYLIKTRGQQVTLSCSPISGHRSVSWYQQTPGQGLQFLFEYFSETQRNKGNFPGRFSGRQFSNSRSEMNVSTLELGDSALYLCASSPAQGEGEQFFGPGTRLTVL.

The gene calls are TRBV24-1 and TRBJ1-1; possibly TRBD1 for D (5 bases). This CDR3 region has 14 residues. V shed 4 bases and J shed 5 bases, with 13 bases lying between them. Germline V CDR1 and CDR2: KGHDR, SFDVKD. The CDR3 reads CATSDPGQATEAFF. CDR3 DNA: TGTGCCACCAGTGACCCAGGGCAGGCGACTGAAGCTTTCTTT.

The table lists this clonotype with a few counts. The gene calls are TRBV9 and TRBJ2-3, with TRBD2 matching 11 bases. Germline V gene lookup returns CDR1 SGDLS and CDR2 YYNGEE. This CDR3 spans 15 amino acids. The ends lost 5 bases at V and 5 bases at J; junction bases unmatched: 7. The CDR3 DNA follows: TGTGCCAGCAGAGCCGGGACTAGCGGTATAGATACGCAGTATTTT. Its protein is CASRAGTSGIDTQYF.

This clonotype occurred a few times. This rearrangement joins TRBV6-1 to TRBJ2-2, with 10 bases aligning to TRBD1. Per germline, CDR1 MNHNS and CDR2 SASEGT. The V segment lost 8 bases and the J segment 0 bases; nucleotides outside the gene matches: 6. This CDR3 contains 16 residues. The CDR3 is CASDGTGAANTGELFF. In DNA, the CDR3 is TGTGCCAGCGATGGGACAGGGGCAGCGAACACCGGGGAGCTGTTTTTT.

Ten or more counts support this clonotype. For the CDR3, the DNA is TGCGCCAGCAGCTTGATCGAGCAGAACACCGGGGAGCTGTTTTTT. This codes for CASSLIEQNTGELFF. The rearrangement links TRBV5-1 to TRBJ2-2; D is unclear. V lost 1 base, J lost 1 base, and 8 bases lay in between. Germline V gene sequence: CDR1 SGHRS, CDR2 YFSETQ. The CDR3 has 15 residues.

There are many counts of this clonotype. The chain has TRBV29-1 and TRBJ1-2; the D gene is possibly TRBD1 (5 bases). The CDR3 is 11 residues long. CDR1 and CDR2 from the germline V gene are SQVTM and ANQGSEA. The CDR3 DNA sequence: TGCAACGTACAGGAGAACTATGGCTACACCTTC. Amino acid sequence: CNVQENYGYTF. The full variable domain, in which reference TRBV29-1 and TRBJ1-2 provide the parts outside the CDR3, is SAVISQKPSRDICQRGTSLTIQCQVDSQVTMMFWYRQQPGQSLTLIATANQGSEATYESGFVIDKFPISRPNLTFSTLTVSNMSPEDSSIYLCNVQENYGYTFGSGTRLTVV.

This clonotype was picked up a small number of times. The rearrangement joins TRBV7-9 to TRBJ2-1; D gene unclear. The CDR3 consists of 12 residues. V was clipped by 5 bases and J by 7 bases, with 9 bases between them. Germline CDR1 reads SEHNR; CDR2 reads FQNEAQ (reference sequence). In nucleotides, the CDR3 is TGTGCCAGCAGCCGAGACCGTAATGAGCAGTTCTTC. Amino acid sequence: CASSRDRNEQFF.